This T cell receptor beta chain comes out of a study of OX40 agonist ivuxolimab in advanced cancers. Study at large: Three patients, one with hepatocellular carcinoma and two with cutaneous melanoma, achieved partial responses.

In regard to this clone: The antigen is not known.

Libraries were prepared by immunoSEQ multiplex PCR; TCRdb keeps only in-frame clonotypes and omits some of them. The sample has tens of thousands of clones, about nine tenths seen once; the top ten hold around 60%. The CDR3 totals 13 residues. CDR1 WSHSY and CDR2 SAAADI come from the germline V gene. Deletions cut 10 bases from V and 5 bases from J, with 18 bases between. Study conclusions and caveats: Those patients achieving a partial response at 0.1-3.0 mg/kg showed among the lowest clonal expansion.

The sequencing here drew on CD4+ or CD8+ T cells sorted from blood, taken in a trial of the OX40 agonist ivuxolimab. The source of this sequence is an adult with an advanced solid tumor such as melanoma, head and neck, liver or kidney cancer. V gene TRBV10-2 combines with J gene TRBJ2-7; D possibly corresponds to TRBD1 (5 bases). In nucleotides, the CDR3 is TGCGCCACTACGTGGCAGGGTGACAACGAGCAGTACTTC. This encodes CATTWQGDNEQYF.